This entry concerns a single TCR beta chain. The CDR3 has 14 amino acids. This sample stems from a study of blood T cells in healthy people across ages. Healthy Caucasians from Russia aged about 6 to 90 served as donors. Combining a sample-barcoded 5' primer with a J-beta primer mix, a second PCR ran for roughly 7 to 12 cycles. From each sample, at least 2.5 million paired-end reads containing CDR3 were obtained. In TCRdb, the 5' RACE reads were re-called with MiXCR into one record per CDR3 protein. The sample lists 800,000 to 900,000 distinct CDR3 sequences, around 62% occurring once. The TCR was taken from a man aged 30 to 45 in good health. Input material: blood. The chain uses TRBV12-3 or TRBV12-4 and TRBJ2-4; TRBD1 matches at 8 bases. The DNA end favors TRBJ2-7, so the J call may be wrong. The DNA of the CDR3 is TGTGCCAGCAGTCCGCAGGGGGCCTACTACGAGCAGTACTTC. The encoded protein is CASSPQGAYYEQYF.